The sample holds a few counts of the clone carrying this T cell receptor beta chain. The target antigen is unknown. The CDR3 extends over 14 amino acids. V lost 0 bases to trimming and J lost 6 bases; unmatched junction nucleotides: 3. The germline CDR1 and CDR2 sequences are SGDLS and YYNGEE. The authors produced TCR alpha and TCR beta cDNA libraries with sample barcodes and UMIs by 5'RACE using constant-segment primers. TCRdb redid the calling of the 5' RACE reads with MiXCR, one entry per CDR3 protein. The sample has just over 50,000 distinct CDR3 sequences; approximately 9.1% are singletons. This sample is drawn from a study of T-cell memory formation after mild COVID-19. Regarding the study as a whole: The pre-infection memory compartment contained some responding clones, suggesting cross-reactive memory joined.

The TCR comes from an adult woman who had mild COVID-19 (a few samples of this study predate the infection). Cell type and time point are not known. The chain joins TRBV9 to TRBJ2-3, with TRBD2 matching over 8 bases. Sequencing was carried out using PBMCs or a T cell subset sorted from them (not recorded which). CDR3 protein: CASSVASSGDTQYF. The CDR3, as DNA: TGTGCCAGCAGCGTAGCTTCTAGCGGGGATACGCAGTATTTT.